The 17 T cell receptor beta chains in this list originate from one sample, sequenced in a study of HIV-infected patients and healthy controls. TCRdb reprocessed the 5' RACE reads via MiXCR and lists one record per CDR3 protein. The data contain tens of thousands of distinct CDR3 sequences, about 16% of them seen just once; the ten biggest clones take up around 6%. Sequenced: CD4+ T cells from blood. These receptors were obtained from a human donor in good health.

This clonotype was counted at least ten times. This chain uses TRBV12-3 or TRBV12-4 with TRBJ1-2; D might be TRBD1 (5 bases). The CDR3 length is 13 residues. The V gene lost 5 bases and the J gene lost 4 bases, with 11 bases spanning the gap. For the CDR3, the DNA is TGTGCCAGCAGTGAAACAGGTCCCTATGGCTACACCTTC. Translated, it gives CASSETGPYGYTF.

V and J are TRBV18 and TRBJ1-5, with 8 bases identical to TRBD1. Looked up from germline, CDR1 is KGHSH and CDR2 is LQKENI. The J segment lost 3 bases and the V segment lost 8 bases, leaving 6 bases of the junction unmatched. This CDR3 contains 14 residues. For the CDR3, the DNA is TGTGCCAGCCGGGACAGGAACAACAATCAGCCCCAGCATTTT. Amino acids: CASRDRNNNQPQHF.

V gene TRBV12-3 or TRBV12-4 combines with J gene TRBJ1-1; the match to TRBD1 covers 10 bases. The CDR3 sequence is 15 residues long. The junction had 8 bases not matched to a gene; V was cut back by 6 bases and J by 4 bases. The CDR3 sequence is CASRRTGGKRTEAFF. The CDR3 DNA is TGTGCCAGCAGGCGGACAGGGGGTAAGCGCACTGAAGCTTTCTTT.

Written as DNA, the CDR3 is TGTGCCAGCAGCCACAACAGGGGTGACTATGGCTACACCTTC. Translated, it gives CASSHNRGDYGYTF. This chain links TRBV14 with TRBJ1-2; TRBD1 matches 7 bases. This CDR3 spans 14 amino acids. Germline CDR1 is SGHDN and CDR2 is FVKESK. Unmatched junction bases numbered 4, after V lost 3 bases and J lost 3 bases.

This clonotype was seen a few times. The rearrangement joins TRBV12-3 or TRBV12-4 to TRBJ2-7; D possibly corresponds to TRBD1 (6 bases). V was clipped by 3 bases and J by 1 base, with 7 bases between them. This CDR3 contains 13 residues. CDR3 bases: TGTGCCAGCAGTTTGGGGGCTTCCTACGAGCAGTACTTC. Its translation: CASSLGASYEQYF.

This chain connects TRBV29-1 to TRBJ2-2, with TRBD1 as a possible D gene (5 bases). This CDR3 is built from 12 residues. Germline loops: CDR1 SQVTM, CDR2 ANQGSEA. CDR3 coding DNA: TGCAGTTCTGCAGGGTACACCGGGGAGCTGTTTTTT. Its protein is CSSAGYTGELFF.

This clonotype has at least ten counts. This chain joins TRBV7-2 and TRBJ2-4, with D perhaps matching TRBD1 (6 bases). Trimming cost V 4 bases and J 3 bases, with 10 bases left between them. Germline V CDR1 and CDR2: SGHTA, FQGNSA. The CDR3 runs 14 residues. Here the CDR3 DNA reads TGTGCCAGCAGCTCACAGGGTAACAAAAACATTCAGTACTTC. It yields the protein CASSSQGNKNIQYF.

The chain employs TRBV12-3 or TRBV12-4 and TRBJ2-3; TRBD2 agrees at 10 bases. The J segment lost 0 bases and the V segment lost 0 bases, leaving 9 bases of the junction unmatched. The CDR3 is 19 residues long. CDR3 residues: CASSLARGLAGASTDTQYF. Here the CDR3 DNA reads TGTGCCAGCAGTTTAGCGCGGGGTCTAGCGGGGGCTAGCACAGATACGCAGTATTTT.

DNA of the CDR3: TGCAGCGTTGACCGAGAGACCCAGTACTTC. Translating gives CSVDRETQYF. The V gene is TRBV29-1, the J gene TRBJ2-5; D gene uncertain. This CDR3 is 10 amino acids long. V lost 3 bases and J 4 bases, leaving 3 bases between the germline ends. Germline V gene data show CDR1 as SQVTM and CDR2 as ANQGSEA.

This clonotype was recorded many times. The rearrangement uses TRBV3-1 and TRBJ1-2, with 9 bases fitting TRBD1. Germline V gives CDR1 LGHDT, CDR2 YNNKEL (reference sequence). V lost 4 bases and J lost 4; bases outside the gene matches: 10. The CDR3 is 16 residues long. The CDR3 loop reads CASSPKGTGRIYGYTF. CDR3 DNA sequence: TGTGCCAGCAGCCCCAAAGGGACAGGGAGGATCTATGGCTACACCTTC.

Note on this clonotype: A clone one base away is much larger, so this may be a read error. The CDR3: CSVEVGRFVGNEQFF. CDR3 in DNA: TGCAGCGTTGAGGTAGGGCGGTTTGTGGGCAATGAGCAGTTCTTC. This chain connects TRBV29-1 to TRBJ2-1; no firm D call. V lost 3 bases, J lost 6 bases, and 18 bases lay in between. Germline V CDR1 and CDR2: SQVTM, ANQGSEA. The CDR3 runs to 15 residues.

This clonotype was recorded a few times. The rearrangement joins TRBV7-8 to TRBJ2-3; 8 bases are shared with TRBD2. The germline gives CDR1 SGHVS, CDR2 FQNEAQ. After removal of 5 bases from V and 3 bases from J, the junction contained 13 bases not matched to a gene. The CDR3 is 17 residues long. CDR3 sequence (DNA): TGTGCCAGCAGCCCGACTGGCGGGAGGCGGGGGACAGATACGCAGTATTTT. Encoded protein: CASSPTGGRRGTDTQYF.

There are many counts of this clonotype. The chain couples TRBV29-1 to TRBJ2-3; TRBD2 is a possible D gene (5 bases). V lost 7 bases and J lost 2, with 16 bases in between. The CDR3 covers 14 residues. Germline V gene lookup returns CDR1 SQVTM and CDR2 ANQGSEA. In DNA form, the CDR3 reads TGCAGCGCTGCGGCCGGACTTAACACAGATACGCAGTATTTT. The encoded protein is CSAAAGLNTDTQYF.

This clonotype was observed a few times. This chain connects TRBV5-1 to TRBJ1-1, with 7 bases identical to TRBD1. The CDR3 totals 16 residues. V gave up 5 bases and J gave up 4 bases; unmatched junction bases: 14. The germline gives CDR1 SGHRS, CDR2 YFSETQ. CDR3 region: CASSFARQGRGTEAFF. The CDR3 coding sequence is TGCGCCAGCAGTTTTGCCCGACAGGGTCGCGGCACTGAAGCTTTCTTT.

The chain joins TRBV29-1 to TRBJ2-1; D is possibly TRBD2 (6 bases). V was cut by 7 bases and J by 10 bases, with 14 bases left in between. The length of the CDR3 is 11 residues. Germline CDR1 SQVTM, CDR2 ANQGSEA. The CDR3 reads CSAFGAGEQFF. As DNA, the CDR3 is TGCAGCGCGTTTGGAGCGGGCGAGCAGTTCTTC.

There are a few counts of this clonotype. The chain couples TRBV4-3 to TRBJ1-1; D remains unclear. CDR3 size: 15 residues. Germline values: CDR1 LGHNA, CDR2 YSLEER. V was pared by 1 base and J by 4 bases, with 13 bases between. The CDR3 DNA follows: TGCGCCAGCAGCCAAGCCCTCACCCTGAGCACTGAAGCTTTCTTT. Its translation: CASSQALTLSTEAFF.

This clonotype was found many times. The CDR3 sequence is CASSLVETTQYF. For the CDR3, the DNA is TGTGCCAGCAGTTTGGTAGAAACGACCCAGTACTTC. J is TRBJ2-5 and V is TRBV12-3 or TRBV12-4; D ambiguous. This CDR3 spans 12 amino acids. Trimming cost V 3 bases and J 7 bases, with 9 bases left between them.